Listed here are 20 T cell receptor beta chains from one sample, sequenced in a study of CD8 T cells in Susac syndrome. A quantity of about 0.5 to 1 ug RNA underwent reverse transcription using random hexamers. TCRdb processed the immunoSEQ multiplex PCR reads anew with MiXCR; each CDR3 protein has one entry. The table shows roughly 200,000 distinct CDR3 sequences, with 90% to 95% occurring only once. Sequenced sample: CD4+ T cells from PBMCs. The receptor set was obtained from a human donor in good health.

The chain joins TRBV12-3 or TRBV12-4 to TRBJ1-5; D is ambiguous. The V end was cut by 8 bases, the J end by 3 bases, with 5 bases between. The CDR3 is made up of 11 amino acids. In nucleotides, the CDR3 is TGTGCCAGCGGACTCAATCAGCCCCAGCATTTT. Amino acid sequence: CASGLNQPQHF.

The chain couples TRBV18 to TRBJ2-4; D remains ambiguous. The CDR3 is 14 residues long. Trimming took off 8 bases at V and 0 bases at J, with 11 bases between the two ends. CDR1 and CDR2 from the germline V gene are KGHSH and LQKENI. Here the CDR3 reads CASTPPVAKNIQYF. In nucleotides, the CDR3 is TGTGCCAGCACGCCTCCTGTAGCCAAAAACATTCAGTACTTC.

The chain couples TRBV29-1 to TRBJ2-5; either TRBD1 or TRBD2 may supply D (5 bases each). CDR1 and CDR2 (germline): SQVTM, ANQGSEA. V was cut by 3 bases and J by 3 bases, with 17 bases left in between. The CDR3 consists of 15 residues. The CDR3 is CSVEKGGQGKETQYF. CDR3 DNA: TGCAGCGTTGAGAAGGGCGGGCAGGGAAAAGAGACCCAGTACTTC.

This chain uses TRBV15 with TRBJ1-5; a possible D gene is TRBD1 (6 bases). Trimming shortened V by 5 bases and J by 5 bases, and 10 bases separated the two germline ends. CDR3 length: 13 amino acids. CDR1 LNHNV and CDR2 YYDKDF come from the germline V gene (reference sequence). The CDR3 region is CATSGQIDQPQHF. The CDR3 DNA reads as TGTGCCACCAGCGGACAGATAGATCAGCCCCAGCATTTT.

The chain links TRBV18 to TRBJ2-1; D uncertain. V dropped 3 bases and J dropped 7 bases, with 7 bases sitting between them. CDR3 length: 12 residues. Germline V lookup: CDR1 KGHSH, CDR2 LQKENI. The CDR3 region has the DNA TGTGCCAGCTCACCCCAAGATAATGAGCAGTTCTTC. This translates into CASSPQDNEQFF.

The gene calls are TRBV3-1 and TRBJ2-7; 9 positions match TRBD2. Germline CDR1 LGHDT, CDR2 YNNKEL (reference sequence). This CDR3 spans 15 amino acids. V was clipped by 0 bases and J by 6 bases; unmatched bases: 6. CDR3 sequence (DNA): TGTGCCAGCAGCCAAGAAGCCAGCGGGGGGCTCGAGCAGTACTTC. It encodes CASSQEASGGLEQYF.

The chain links TRBV12-3 or TRBV12-4 to TRBJ2-7; unclear D gene. V was pared by 6 bases and J by 7 bases, with 19 bases between. The CDR3 totals 14 residues. Written as DNA, the CDR3 is TGTGCCAGCAGCTTCGCAGCTGCGTTCGGTGAGCAGTACTTC. Protein product: CASSFAAAFGEQYF.

The chain combines TRBV14 with TRBJ2-7; 7 bases agree with TRBD2. The germline gives CDR1 SGHDN, CDR2 FVKESK. The CDR3 has 14 residues. V was clipped by 3 bases and J by 5 bases; unmatched bases: 7. CDR3 DNA: TGTGCCAGCAGCCACACGGGAGGATCCAACGAGCAGTACGTC. Amino acid sequence: CASSHTGGSNEQYV.

The V call is TRBV2, the J call TRBJ2-5, with D perhaps matching TRBD2 (6 bases). V was shortened by 5 bases and J by 1 base, with 8 bases between the two germline ends. There are 13 residues in the CDR3. In germline, CDR1 is SNHLY, CDR2 FYNNEI. The CDR3 protein is CASSWDFQETQYF. The CDR3 DNA reads TGTGCCAGCAGTTGGGACTTCCAAGAGACCCAGTACTTC. The full variable domain, rest sourced from reference TRBV2 and TRBJ2-5, is EPEVTQTPSHQVTQMGQEVILRCVPISNHLYFYWYRQILGQKVEFLVSFYNNEISEKSEIFDDQFSVERPDGSNFTLKIRSTKLEDSAMYFCASSWDFQETQYFGPGTRLLVL.

This rearrangement joins TRBV28 to TRBJ2-3, with D tentatively TRBD1 (6 bases). This CDR3 contains 13 residues. Germline V gene lookup returns CDR1 MDHEN and CDR2 SYDVKM. V lost 8 bases to trimming and J lost 3 bases, with 12 bases between them. The CDR3 DNA reads as TGTGCCAGCTTCACAGGGAATACAGATACGCAGTATTTT. It codes for CASFTGNTDTQYF.

This chain uses TRBV6-6 with TRBJ2-3; D gene ambiguous. The CDR3 contains 14 residues. V was pared by 2 bases and J by 3 bases, with 9 bases between. Germline CDR1 MNHNY, CDR2 SVGAGI (reference sequence). The CDR3 spells CASSYMPETDTQYF. In nucleotides, the CDR3 is TGTGCCAGCAGTTACATGCCAGAAACAGATACGCAGTATTTT.

The CDR3 DNA sequence: TGTGCCAGCAGTCGGGGAGGGACCACAGATACGCAGTATTTT. As protein: CASSRGGTTDTQYF. The chain links TRBV28 to TRBJ2-3; 7 bases map to TRBD2. V lost 5 bases to trimming and J lost 2 bases; unmatched junction nucleotides: 4. The CDR3 length is 14 residues. CDR1 is MDHEN, CDR2 SYDVKM, per germline.

The chain couples TRBV5-1 to TRBJ2-4; D uncertain. There are 17 residues in the CDR3. Trimming left V 0 bases short and J 3 bases short, with 16 bases between. Germline CDR1 SGHRS, CDR2 YFSETQ. CDR3 DNA: TGCGCCAGCAGCTTGGAGGGCCAGGTGGCCTTCAAAAACATTCAGTACTTC. Translating it yields CASSLEGQVAFKNIQYF.

The chain links TRBV28 to TRBJ1-1; D gene uncertain. Germline V gene lookup returns CDR1 MDHEN and CDR2 SYDVKM. The V end was cut by 4 bases, the J end by 7 bases, with 13 bases between. The CDR3 is made up of 13 amino acids. The CDR3 DNA is TGTGCCAGCAGTTCCAGGTTACAGCTTGAAGCTTTCTTT. Translating it yields CASSSRLQLEAFF.

The rearrangement uses TRBV30 and TRBJ1-3; D gene ambiguous. V was shortened by 3 bases and J by 0 bases, with 9 bases between the two germline ends. The germline CDR1 and CDR2 sequences are GTSNPN and SVGIG (reference sequence). The CDR3 runs 14 residues. CDR3 coding DNA: TGTGCCTGGAGCGGGGAAAGCTCTGGAAACACCATATATTTT. It specifies CAWSGESSGNTIYF.

The rearrangement links TRBV7-2 to TRBJ2-7; TRBD2 might be the D (6 bases). CDR1 is SGHTA and CDR2 is FQGNSA in the germline V gene. V was clipped by 1 base and J by 6 bases, with 22 bases between them. The CDR3 spans 17 residues. Written as DNA, the CDR3 is TGTGCCAGCAGCTTAGGCGTAGGCGGGGAGTGGAGATCCGAGCAGTACGTC. It yields the protein CASSLGVGGEWRSEQYV.

The V gene is TRBV12-3 or TRBV12-4, the J gene TRBJ1-2, with a tentative D call TRBD1 (5 bases). Trimming cost V 3 bases and J 5 bases, with 10 bases left between them. This CDR3 region has 13 residues. The CDR3: CASSFTGEYGYTF. In nucleotides, the CDR3 is TGTGCCAGCAGTTTTACGGGGGAATATGGCTACACCTTC.

This clonotype showed up just once. The rearrangement uses TRBV2 and TRBJ2-5, with 9 bases matching TRBD2. Losses at the gene ends were 8 bases for V and 1 base for J; bases not matched to a gene: 8. The CDR3 covers 15 residues. The V gene's germline CDR1 is SNHLY and CDR2 FYNNEI. The CDR3 loop is CASPEDSGGQETQYF. CDR3 nucleotides: TGTGCCAGCCCCGAAGATAGCGGGGGCCAAGAGACCCAGTACTTC.

Only one count was recorded for this clonotype. The V gene is TRBV7-2, the J gene TRBJ2-7; 12 positions agree with TRBD2. V shed 4 bases, J shed 5 bases, and the junction held 6 bases outside the gene matches. CDR1 SGHTA and CDR2 FQGNSA come from the germline V gene. The CDR3 spans 15 residues. CDR3 DNA: TGTGCCAGCAGCTGGGTGACTAGCGGGGGAAACGAGCAGTACTTC. This codes for CASSWVTSGGNEQYF.

J is TRBJ2-3 and V is TRBV7-2, with a possible D match to TRBD2 (6 bases). V was clipped by 5 bases and J by 6 bases, with 18 bases between them. The CDR3 runs to 15 residues. Germline V gives CDR1 SGHTA, CDR2 FQGNSA. CDR3 bases: TGTGCCAGCAGCACTACGGGACTCGCTTTGGATACGCAGTATTTT. The encoded protein is CASSTTGLALDTQYF.